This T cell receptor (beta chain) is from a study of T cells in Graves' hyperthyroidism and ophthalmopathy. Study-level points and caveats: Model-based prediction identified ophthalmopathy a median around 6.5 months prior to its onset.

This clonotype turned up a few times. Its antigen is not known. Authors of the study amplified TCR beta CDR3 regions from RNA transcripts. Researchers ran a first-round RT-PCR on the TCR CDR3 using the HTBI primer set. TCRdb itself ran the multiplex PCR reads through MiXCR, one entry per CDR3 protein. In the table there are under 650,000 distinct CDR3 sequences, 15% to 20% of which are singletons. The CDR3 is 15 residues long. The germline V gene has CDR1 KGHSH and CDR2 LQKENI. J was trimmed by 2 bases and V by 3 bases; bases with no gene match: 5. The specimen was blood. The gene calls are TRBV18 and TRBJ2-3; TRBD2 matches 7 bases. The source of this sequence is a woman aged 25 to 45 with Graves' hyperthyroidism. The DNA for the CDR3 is TGTGCCAGCTCACCCCCTAGCGGCCACACAGATACGCAGTATTTT. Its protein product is CASSPPSGHTDTQYF.